One sample yielded the 26 T cell receptor beta chains listed below, sequenced in a study of cytomegalovirus exposure and HLA in healthy donors. The PCR contained 60 Vbeta and 13 Jbeta primers. Produced via immunoSEQ multiplex PCR; TCRdb's table is partial and in-frame only. The sample has 180,000 or so clones; about four fifths are singletons. The sequenced sample consisted of PBMCs. The receptors here all came from a man between 40 and 49 years old in good health and CMV-seronegative.

The rearrangement links TRBV4-2 to TRBJ1-5; 7 positions match TRBD1. The CDR3 is 16 amino acids. V gave up 0 bases and J gave up 4 bases; unmatched junction bases: 6. Germline V gene data show CDR1 as LGHNA and CDR2 as YNFKEQ. The CDR3 loop is CASSQEVRGANQPQHF. The CDR3 nucleotides are TGTGCCAGCAGCCAAGAAGTCAGGGGGGCGAATCAGCCCCAGCATTTT.

For the CDR3, the DNA is TGTGCCAGCAGCTTAAATTCCCGGGAGACCCAGTACTTC. Protein: CASSLNSRETQYF. J is TRBJ2-5 and V is TRBV7-3; D not resolved. V lost 1 base and J lost 5, with 8 bases in between. Looked up from germline, CDR1 is SGHTA and CDR2 is FQGTGA. This CDR3 region has 13 residues. The complete variable domain, with remaining parts taken from reference TRBV7-3 and TRBJ2-5, reads GAGVSQTPSNKVTEKGKYVELRCDPISGHTALYWYRQSLGQGPEFLIYFQGTGAADDSGLPNDRFFAVRPEGSVSTLKIQRTERGDSAVYLCASSLNSRETQYFGPGTRLLVL.

The chain has TRBV7-2 and TRBJ2-2, with 10 bases identical to TRBD2. The J segment lost 8 bases and the V segment lost 5 bases, leaving 14 bases of the junction unmatched. The CDR3 has 17 amino acids. Germline-derived CDR1 and CDR2 are SGHTA and FQGNSA. The CDR3: CASSPTSGVGAWGELFF. The CDR3 bases are TGTGCCAGCAGCCCAACTAGCGGGGTTGGGGCGTGGGGGGAGCTGTTTTTT.

The chain uses TRBV29-1 and TRBJ1-5, with 9 positions matching TRBD1. Germline loops: CDR1 SQVTM, CDR2 ANQGSEA. The ends lost 4 bases at V and 7 bases at J; junction bases unmatched: 8. There are 14 residues in the CDR3. The DNA for the CDR3 is TGCAGCGTTGCCGGGACAGGGATAAGACAGCCCCAGCATTTT. Translated: CSVAGTGIRQPQHF.

Concerning this clone: Germline is not matched at one junction end, which may reflect a read error. This chain links TRBV7-7 with TRBJ2-1, with 13 bases aligning to TRBD2. The germline gives CDR1 SSHAT, CDR2 FNYEAQ (reference sequence). The CDR3 spans 15 residues. The CDR3 spells CASSPTSGGANEQFF. The CDR3 DNA reads as TGTGCTAGCAGCCCTACTAGCGGGGGGGCAAATGAGCAGTTCTTC.

This clone was seen more than once but under ten times. The CDR3 loop is CASSPRRSSGPSSYNEQFF. The CDR3, as DNA: TGTGCCAGCAGCCCAAGGAGGTCTAGCGGCCCTAGCTCCTACAATGAGCAGTTCTTC. The gene calls are TRBV7-2 and TRBJ2-1; 7 bases align to TRBD2. The CDR3 covers 19 residues. The germline V gene encodes CDR1 SGHTA and CDR2 FQGNSA. V lost 5 bases and J lost 0; bases outside the gene matches: 16.

The genes are TRBV6-6 and TRBJ2-3, with D possibly being TRBD2 (6 bases). This CDR3 is built from 13 residues. In germline, CDR1 is MNHNY, CDR2 SVGAGI (reference sequence). V was shortened by 10 bases and J by 0 bases, with 11 bases between the two germline ends. The CDR3, as DNA: TGTGCCACCCGGGACTGGAGCACAGATACGCAGTATTTT. It translates to CATRDWSTDTQYF.

The chain uses TRBV28 and TRBJ1-5; TRBD1 matches 8 bases. The V segment lost 8 bases and the J segment 3 bases; nucleotides outside the gene matches: 18. There are 18 residues in the CDR3. Germline CDR1 MDHEN, CDR2 SYDVKM. The CDR3: CASGQSRQGLGNNQPQHF. In DNA, the CDR3 is TGTGCCAGCGGACAATCAAGACAGGGGTTAGGGAACAATCAGCCCCAGCATTTT.

V gene TRBV28 combines with J gene TRBJ1-1; TRBD1 matches 8 bases. CDR3 length: 16 residues. V was clipped by 5 bases and J by 6 bases; unmatched bases: 14. Germline CDR1 and CDR2: MDHEN and SYDVKM. CDR3 region: CASSPYRSGGKPEAFF. The CDR3, as DNA: TGTGCCAGCAGTCCCTACCGGTCAGGGGGCAAGCCTGAAGCTTTCTTT.

This sequence joins TRBV5-1 and TRBJ2-1; 10 bases agree with TRBD2. The CDR3 is 15 amino acids. Germline V gene lookup returns CDR1 SGHRS and CDR2 YFSETQ. V dropped 0 bases and J dropped 9; count of bases not matched to a gene: 6. CDR3 residues: CASSLVLAGVSEQFF. The CDR3 DNA follows: TGCGCCAGCAGCTTGGTCCTAGCGGGGGTCTCTGAGCAGTTCTTC.

The chain joins TRBV11-3 to TRBJ1-1, with D perhaps matching TRBD1 (6 bases). V lost 5 bases and J 6 bases, leaving 16 bases between the germline ends. This CDR3 comprises 14 residues. The V gene's germline CDR1 is SGHNT and CDR2 YENEEA. The CDR3 DNA is TGTGCCAGCAGCCCTACGTCTGGGGGCTCTGAAGCTTTCTTT. This gives the protein CASSPTSGGSEAFF.

The CDR3 nucleotides read TGTGCCAGCAGTGAAGCGCTTCGGGGATTCGGGGAGCTGTTTTTT. Protein product: CASSEALRGFGELFF. This chain links TRBV2 with TRBJ2-2, with D possibly being TRBD2 (5 bases). The CDR3 is made up of 15 amino acids. Trimming removed 0 bases at V and 7 bases at J, with 12 bases between. Germline assignment: CDR1 SNHLY and CDR2 FYNNEI.

The chain has TRBV18 and TRBJ1-3; D unresolved. The V end lost 6 bases, the J end lost 1 base, and 10 bases lay between the germline ends. This CDR3 has 14 residues. Germline lookup yields CDR1 KGHSH and CDR2 LQKENI. This CDR3 reads CASSEAESGNTIYF. As DNA, the CDR3 is TGTGCCAGCTCGGAGGCTGAATCTGGAAACACCATATATTTT.

This rearrangement joins TRBV4-3 to TRBJ1-2; TRBD1 might be the D (6 bases). V was cut by 0 bases and J by 8 bases, with 16 bases left in between. Germline V gene sequence: CDR1 LGHNA, CDR2 YSLEER. The CDR3 covers 15 residues. CDR3: CASSQDLGRGEGYTF. CDR3 sequence (DNA): TGCGCCAGCAGCCAAGATCTAGGCAGGGGTGAGGGCTACACCTTC.

J is TRBJ1-1 and V is TRBV19; TRBD1 might be the D (5 bases). Trimming cost V 7 bases and J 2 bases, with 23 bases left between them. CDR3 length equals 17 residues. Germline V gene data show CDR1 as LNHDA and CDR2 as SQIVND (reference sequence). CDR3 region: CASKQNVGTAANTEAFF. CDR3 coding DNA: TGTGCCAGTAAACAGAACGTCGGGACTGCCGCTAACACTGAAGCTTTCTTT.

The V gene is TRBV7-9, the J gene TRBJ2-3; 8 bases align to TRBD1. Trimming cost V 0 bases and J 5 bases; bases outside gene matches: 1. Per the germline V gene, CDR1 is SEHNR and CDR2 is FQNEAQ (reference sequence). The CDR3 has 14 amino acids. CDR3 nucleotide sequence: TGTGCCAGCAGCTTAGCAGGACAGGGAGATACGCAGTATTTT. As protein: CASSLAGQGDTQYF.

This chain connects TRBV7-9 to TRBJ1-2, with D maybe TRBD1 (5 bases). V was cut by 5 bases and J by 0 bases, with 19 bases left in between. The CDR3 loop spans 17 amino acids. Germline V CDR1 and CDR2: SEHNR, FQNEAQ (reference sequence). The CDR3 region is CASSLEQVLSPNYGYTF. The CDR3, as DNA: TGTGCCAGCAGCCTTGAACAGGTCCTGAGCCCTAACTATGGCTACACCTTC.

This chain connects TRBV5-1 to TRBJ2-3, with D tentatively TRBD1 (7 bases). Germline loops: CDR1 SGHRS, CDR2 YFSETQ. V was cut by 4 bases and J by 2 bases, with 14 bases left in between. The CDR3 is 15 amino acids. The CDR3 sequence is CASSGGGGTTDTQYF. Written as DNA, the CDR3 is TGCGCCAGCAGCGGCGGAGGGGGCACCACAGATACGCAGTATTTT.

The CDR3 protein is CASSTYREGDTQYF. The CDR3 bases are TGCGCCAGCAGCACTTACAGGGAAGGAGATACGCAGTATTTT. This chain connects TRBV5-1 to TRBJ2-3, with D possibly matching TRBD1 (6 bases). With 4 bases removed from V and 5 bases from J, the gap between germline ends came to 14 bases. Germline CDR1 SGHRS, CDR2 YFSETQ. This CDR3 has 14 residues. Filled out from reference TRBV5-1 and TRBJ2-3, the complete variable domain reads KAGVTQTPRYLIKTRGQQVTLSCSPISGHRSVSWYQQTPGQGLQFLFEYFSETQRNKGNFPGRFSGRQFSNSRSEMNVSTLELGDSALYLCASSTYREGDTQYFGPGTRLTVL.

V is TRBV7-9 and J is TRBJ1-1; D remains unclear. The germline CDR1 and CDR2 sequences are SEHNR and FQNEAQ (reference sequence). Trimming took 6 bases from V and 4 from J, leaving 12 bases between them. The CDR3 spans 13 residues. Here the CDR3 DNA reads TGTGCCAGCAGAGAACCTTCGGGCACTGAAGCTTTCTTT. It codes for CASREPSGTEAFF.

The chain employs TRBV11-2 and TRBJ2-7; maybe TRBD1 (5 bases). V lost 5 bases, J lost 6 bases, and 14 bases lay in between. From germline, CDR1 is SGHAT and CDR2 FQNNGV. This CDR3 comprises 13 residues. The CDR3 nucleotides are TGTGCCAGCAGCCTCGGCAGGGTCCCCGAGCAGTACTTC. Translating gives CASSLGRVPEQYF.

The chain recombines TRBV5-4 with TRBJ2-3; 12 bases fit TRBD1. The CDR3 extends over 16 amino acids. V was clipped by 0 bases and J by 5 bases; unmatched bases: 4. Germline V gene lookup returns CDR1 SGHNT and CDR2 YYREEE (reference sequence). This CDR3 is CASSLEGDRGLDTQYF. CDR3 bases: TGTGCCAGCAGCTTGGAAGGGGACAGGGGGCTAGATACGCAGTATTTT.

The V and J genes are TRBV6-6 and TRBJ1-2; 8 nucleotides line up with TRBD1. The CDR3 loop spans 14 amino acids. Germline V CDR1 and CDR2: MNHNY, SVGAGI (reference sequence). Germline trimming cut 6 bases from V and 5 bases from J; bases unmatched to any gene: 8. Written as DNA, the CDR3 is TGTGCCAGCAGGATGGACAGGGTGGGGTATGGCTACACCTTC. Amino acid sequence: CASRMDRVGYGYTF.

The chain carries TRBV7-9 and TRBJ1-3; TRBD1 is a possible D gene (6 bases). Trimming pared 0 bases from V and 0 bases from J, leaving 9 bases between. The CDR3 runs to 16 residues. In germline, CDR1 is SEHNR, CDR2 FQNEAQ (reference sequence). CDR3 region: CASSLADSRSGNTIYF. The CDR3 DNA reads as TGTGCCAGCAGCTTAGCGGACAGCCGCTCTGGAAACACCATATATTTT.

The J gene is TRBJ2-1, the V gene TRBV25-1, with 9 nucleotides matching TRBD1. The length of the CDR3 is 16 residues. Looked up from germline, CDR1 is MGHDK and CDR2 is SYGVNS. V shed 4 bases, J shed 1 base, and the junction held 5 bases outside the gene matches. The CDR3 nucleotides are TGTGCCAGCAGTGTCCGACAGGGGGGGTCCTACAATGAGCAGTTCTTC. Its translation: CASSVRQGGSYNEQFF. Filled out from reference TRBV25-1 and TRBJ2-1, the complete variable domain reads EADIYQTPRYLVIGTGKKITLECSQTMGHDKMYWYQQDPGMELHLIHYSYGVNSTEKGDLSSESTVSRIRTEHFPLTLESARPSHTSQYLCASSVRQGGSYNEQFFGPGTRLTVL.

The CDR3 loop reads CASSLTGTSYYNEQFF. CDR3 in DNA: TGCGCCAGCAGCCTTACCGGGACTAGCTACTACAATGAGCAGTTCTTC. V is TRBV4-1 and J is TRBJ2-1; 9 nucleotides match TRBD2. Germline trimming cut 4 bases from V and 3 bases from J; bases unmatched to any gene: 7. The CDR3 loop spans 16 amino acids. CDR1 is MGHRA and CDR2 is YSYEKL in the germline V gene.